What follows is one T cell receptor (beta chain) and its context. The record originates from a study of shared clonotypes between healthy human individuals. CDR3 length: 14 amino acids. The V end lost 4 bases, the J end lost 7 bases, and 13 bases lay between the germline ends. Germline V gene data show CDR1 as MNHNY and CDR2 as SVGAGI (reference sequence). Per the study methods: Junction-only sequences without quality scores were provided by ImmunoSEQ, so filtering was different. Data came from immunoSEQ multiplex PCR; TCRdb stores just in-frame clones and leaves some out. V and J calls and clone size are those listed in that table; D and trimming were worked out from the DNA. Of some 530,000 clones in the sample, around 73% were seen once.

Sequenced input: PBMCs. This clonotype was sampled from a woman in her 40s in good health. Some clones in this sample may be carry-over from other donors' samples. The chain links TRBV6-6 to TRBJ1-4, with D perhaps TRBD1 (5 bases). The CDR3 here is CASSLGRGTEKLFF. CDR3 coding DNA: TGTGCCAGCAGTTTGGGCCGAGGGACTGAAAAACTGTTTTTT.